The 21 T cell receptor beta chains below come from one sample, sequenced in a study of cytomegalovirus exposure and HLA in healthy donors. The repertoire was sequenced with immunoSEQ multiplex PCR; TCRdb's copy has only in-frame clones and lacks some. The sample has 60,000 to 75,000 clones; approximately 95% are singletons. The sequenced sample consisted of PBMCs. All receptors derive from a woman aged 18-29 years in good health and CMV-seropositive.

This rearrangement joins TRBV20-1 to TRBJ1-3; D not resolved. V was cut by 3 bases and J by 2 bases, with 2 bases left in between. Germline loops: CDR1 DFQATT, CDR2 SNEGSKA (reference sequence). CDR3 length: 11 residues. As DNA, the CDR3 is TGCAGTGCTAGTACTGGAAACACCATATATTTT. It translates to CSASTGNTIYF.

The genes are TRBV30 and TRBJ2-2; maybe TRBD2 (5 bases). The CDR3 totals 11 residues. V lost 5 bases to trimming and J lost 7 bases, with 8 bases between them. The V gene's germline CDR1 is GTSNPN and CDR2 SVGIG (reference sequence). CDR3 residues: CAWGLGGELFF. In nucleotides, the CDR3 is TGTGCCTGGGGACTCGGCGGGGAGCTGTTTTTT.

The chain joins TRBV7-9 to TRBJ2-7; TRBD1 matches at 9 bases. The V segment lost 5 bases and the J segment 7 bases; nucleotides outside the gene matches: 18. The germline V gene has CDR1 SEHNR and CDR2 FQNEAQ (reference sequence). CDR3 length equals 17 residues. CDR3: CASSVLYRRDREEEQYF. The CDR3 nucleotides are TGTGCCAGCAGCGTCCTTTACCGCCGGGACAGGGAGGAAGAGCAGTACTTC.

The chain links TRBV11-2 to TRBJ1-4; tentative D call: TRBD1 (5 bases). The CDR3 sequence is 17 residues long. Germline loops: CDR1 SGHAT, CDR2 FQNNGV. V was cut by 3 bases and J by 8 bases, with 22 bases left in between. CDR3 sequence (DNA): TGTGCCAGCAGCTTCCAAGGGGCCGGGAGGGCGGAAGAAAAACTGTTTTTT. Protein sequence: CASSFQGAGRAEEKLFF.

This chain uses TRBV5-1 with TRBJ1-1; TRBD1 is a possible D gene (5 bases). Trimming removed 6 bases at V and 2 bases at J, with 23 bases between. CDR3 length: 17 amino acids. Per germline, CDR1 SGHRS and CDR2 YFSETQ. The CDR3 DNA reads TGCGCCAGCACCGAAGAGAAGGGGCAGGGCCTAAACACTGAAGCTTTCTTT. Translating it yields CASTEEKGQGLNTEAFF.

V gene TRBV18 combines with J gene TRBJ2-1, with a weak D call TRBD1 (6 bases). The CDR3 is made up of 15 amino acids. Deletions cut 5 bases from V and 7 bases from J, with 18 bases between. Germline lookup yields CDR1 KGHSH and CDR2 LQKENI. The CDR3 nucleotides are TGTGCCAGCTCATGGGCAGACAGGATGAGGAATGAGCAGTTCTTC. It specifies CASSWADRMRNEQFF.

The rearrangement joins TRBV7-9 to TRBJ2-7, with D possibly TRBD2 on 6 matching bases. V was trimmed by 3 bases and J by 4 bases, leaving 13 bases between them. This CDR3 contains 14 residues. CDR1 and CDR2 from the germline V gene are SEHNR and FQNEAQ (reference sequence). The CDR3 nucleotides read TGTGCCAGCAGCTTCCGGGACTTTCAGTACGAGCAGTACTTC. Amino acids: CASSFRDFQYEQYF.

This clone occurred once. CDR3 protein: CATNLQGSNGYTF. The CDR3 DNA is TGTGCCACCAATCTCCAGGGCAGTAACGGCTACACCTTC. This rearrangement joins TRBV28 to TRBJ1-2, with a tentative D call TRBD1 (5 bases). With 10 bases removed from V and 8 bases from J, the gap between germline ends came to 20 bases. The germline V gene has CDR1 MDHEN and CDR2 SYDVKM. The CDR3 contains 13 residues.

The chain has TRBV7-2 and TRBJ1-6, with TRBD1 matching over 7 bases. The V gene end was trimmed by 2 bases and the J gene end by 17 bases; junction bases not matched to a gene: 9. Looked up from germline, CDR1 is SGHTA and CDR2 is FQGNSA. The CDR3 is made up of 13 amino acids. Here the CDR3 DNA reads TGTGCCAGCAGCTTAACTCCGCAGACAGGGATCCACTTT. Its protein is CASSLTPQTGIHF. Complete variable domain (other parts from reference TRBV7-2 and TRBJ1-6): GAGVSQSPSNKVTEKGKDVELRCDPISGHTALYWYRQSLGQGLEFLIYFQGNSAPDKSGLPSDRFSAERTGGSVSTLTIQRTQQEDSAVYLCASSLTPQTGIHFGNGTRLTVT.

This chain links TRBV5-1 with TRBJ2-7; the match to TRBD1 covers 7 bases. The junction had 4 bases not matched to a gene; V was cut back by 3 bases and J by 1 base. Per germline, CDR1 SGHRS and CDR2 YFSETQ. The CDR3 totals 14 residues. The CDR3 region is CASSSQGDSYEQYF. The CDR3 DNA reads as TGCGCCAGCAGCTCCCAGGGGGATTCCTACGAGCAGTACTTC.

This chain joins TRBV5-1 and TRBJ1-1; 9 nucleotides agree with TRBD1. Trimming cost V 0 bases and J 3 bases; bases outside gene matches: 3. The CDR3 runs to 15 residues. Germline loops: CDR1 SGHRS, CDR2 YFSETQ. CDR3 sequence reads: CASSLVGQGYTEAFF. The CDR3, as DNA: TGCGCCAGCAGCTTGGTCGGACAGGGGTACACTGAAGCTTTCTTT.

The V gene is TRBV5-6, the J gene TRBJ2-2; 10 bases are shared with TRBD2. V lost 6 bases, J lost 5 bases, and 10 bases stayed unmatched. The CDR3 loop spans 16 amino acids. The germline gives CDR1 SGHDT, CDR2 YYEEEE. CDR3: CASNLWDSGRTGELFF. The CDR3 region has the DNA TGTGCCAGCAACCTTTGGGATAGCGGGAGGACCGGGGAGCTGTTTTTT.

This chain links TRBV4-3 with TRBJ1-1; D perhaps matches TRBD1 (6 bases). There are 13 residues in the CDR3. Per germline, CDR1 LGHNA and CDR2 YSLEER. V gave up 0 bases and J gave up 6 bases, with 8 bases separating them. The CDR3 nucleotides are TGCGCCAGCAGCCAAGATGGGGGCTCTGAAGCTTTCTTT. Translation gives CASSQDGGSEAFF.

The DNA of the CDR3 is TGTGCCAGCAGCCGCTCCTACGAGCAGTACTTC. Its translation is CASSRSYEQYF. V gene TRBV7-9 combines with J gene TRBJ2-7, with D uncertain. Germline V lookup: CDR1 SEHNR, CDR2 FQNEAQ (reference sequence). The CDR3 totals 11 residues. The ends were cut back, 5 bases at V and 0 bases at J, with 2 bases in the middle.

The rearrangement joins TRBV28 to TRBJ2-1, with TRBD2 identical over 8 bases. Unmatched junction bases numbered 8, after V lost 2 bases and J lost 5 bases. CDR3 length: 16 amino acids. Germline V gene sequence: CDR1 MDHEN, CDR2 SYDVKM. CDR3 sequence (DNA): TGTGCCAGCAGTTTAGAGGGCGGGGGGACTAACAATGAGCAGTTCTTC. Translated, it gives CASSLEGGGTNNEQFF.

V gene TRBV11-1 combines with J gene TRBJ2-7; 8 bases line up with TRBD1. The V segment lost 5 bases and the J segment 6 bases; nucleotides outside the gene matches: 15. CDR1 is SGHAT and CDR2 is FQDESV in the germline V gene (reference sequence). The CDR3 has 16 amino acids. The chain's CDR3 is CASSLDDRGRRSEQYF. The CDR3 DNA reads as TGTGCCAGCAGCCTTGACGACAGGGGACGTCGGAGCGAGCAGTACTTC.

In DNA form, the CDR3 reads TGTGCCAGCAGTTTATCGAATGGGGACGGGGGTGAAAAACTGTTTTTT. Amino acids: CASSLSNGDGGEKLFF. V is TRBV27 and J is TRBJ1-4; weak D call: TRBD1 (5 bases). Between the trimmed V and J ends, which lost 0 bases and 7 bases, there was a span of 15 bases. Germline values: CDR1 MNHEY, CDR2 SMNVEV (reference sequence). The CDR3 extends over 16 amino acids.

This clone has only one observation. The CDR3 reads CASRLAGSYNEQFF. Written as DNA, the CDR3 is TGTGCCAGCCGACTAGCGGGCTCCTACAATGAGCAGTTCTTC. V and J are TRBV27 and TRBJ2-1, with 10 bases that match TRBD2. Germline CDR1 and CDR2: MNHEY and SMNVEV (reference sequence). The CDR3 spans 14 residues. J was trimmed by 0 bases and V by 8 bases; bases with no gene match: 1.

The rearrangement uses TRBV5-6 and TRBJ2-2; 9 nucleotides match TRBD1. The CDR3 length is 15 residues. Germline trimming cut 5 bases from V and 4 bases from J; bases unmatched to any gene: 6. Germline lookup yields CDR1 SGHDT and CDR2 YYEEEE. The CDR3 loop reads CASRGTGMGTGELFF. The CDR3 coding sequence is TGTGCCAGCAGGGGGACAGGGATGGGCACCGGGGAGCTGTTTTTT.

The chain joins TRBV27 to TRBJ1-4; no reliable D call. Looked up from germline, CDR1 is MNHEY and CDR2 is SMNVEV (reference sequence). This CDR3 is 14 amino acids long. Trimming shortened V by 7 bases and J by 7 bases, and 16 bases separated the two germline ends. CDR3 protein: CASKVRGLSEKLFF. The CDR3 DNA reads as TGTGCCAGCAAGGTGAGAGGGTTAAGTGAAAAACTGTTTTTT.

This clone occurred once. This sequence joins TRBV7-2 and TRBJ2-7; the D gene is possibly TRBD2 (5 bases). Germline V gene sequence: CDR1 SGHTA, CDR2 FQGNSA. The CDR3 runs to 14 residues. Trimming removed 3 bases at V and 1 base at J, with 10 bases between. In DNA, the CDR3 is TGTGCCAGCAGCTTTATTAGCGCATCCTACGAGCAGTACTTC. It is translated as CASSFISASYEQYF. The full variable domain, with the rest looked up from reference TRBV7-2 and TRBJ2-7, is GAGVSQSPSNKVTEKGKDVELRCDPISGHTALYWYRQSLGQGLEFLIYFQGNSAPDKSGLPSDRFSAERTGGSVSTLTIQRTQQEDSAVYLCASSFISASYEQYFGPGTRLTVT.